These 10 T cell receptor beta chains came from one sample sequenced in a study of identifying expanded T cells in peripheral blood (dated by TCRdb to the late 2010s). The library relied on the immunoSEQ multiplex PCR assay. TCRdb provides this immuneACCESS table in a form limited to in-frame rearrangements. Some clones are lacking; in checked studies, under half of them reflect an unresolved V gene, and why the rest are absent is not known. The sample yields 100,000 to 110,000 clones; 80% to 90% were counted once. Just over 5.5% of the sample comes from the top ten. The source material was blood. These receptors were obtained from a person aged 18 to 69 in good health.

This clone was seen more than once but under ten times. The V and J genes are TRBV11-2 and TRBJ1-2; 7 bases map to TRBD1. The length of the CDR3 is 14 residues. The V segment lost 0 bases and the J segment 7 bases; nucleotides outside the gene matches: 5. CDR1 is SGHAT and CDR2 is FQNNGV in the germline V gene. The CDR3 here is CASSLDRGDGGYTF. CDR3 in DNA: TGTGCCAGCAGCTTAGACAGGGGGGACGGTGGCTACACCTTC.

V gene TRBV4-3 combines with J gene TRBJ1-2; 9 bases match TRBD1. Germline V gene sequence: CDR1 LGHNA, CDR2 YSLEER. This CDR3 is built from 15 residues. V lost 0 bases, J lost 5 bases, and 4 bases stayed unmatched. CDR3 sequence: CASSQEPDRGYGYTF. For the CDR3, the DNA is TGCGCCAGCAGCCAAGAGCCGGACAGGGGTTATGGCTACACCTTC.

The rearrangement uses TRBV19 and TRBJ1-2, with D tentatively TRBD1 (6 bases). Deletions cut 7 bases from V and 2 bases from J, with 17 bases between. The CDR3 is 15 amino acids. Germline CDR1 LNHDA, CDR2 SQIVND (reference sequence). The CDR3 DNA reads TGTGCCAGTATGACCCCGCCCGGGACAAACTATGGCTACACCTTC. Protein product: CASMTPPGTNYGYTF.

In its sample, this clone was seen once. This chain joins TRBV27 and TRBJ2-6; no clear D gene. The CDR3 has 14 residues. Trimming shortened V by 5 bases and J by 0 bases, and 5 bases separated the two germline ends. Germline V gene lookup returns CDR1 MNHEY and CDR2 SMNVEV (reference sequence). Here the CDR3 reads CASSQSSGANVLTF. The CDR3 coding sequence is TGTGCCAGCAGTCAGAGCTCTGGGGCCAACGTCCTGACTTTC.

The V gene is TRBV7-3, the J gene TRBJ1-1; 8 nucleotides agree with TRBD1. Germline trimming cut 6 bases from V and 4 bases from J; bases unmatched to any gene: 7. This CDR3 is built from 14 residues. In germline, CDR1 is SGHTA, CDR2 FQGTGA. The CDR3 nucleotides are TGTGCCAGCAGGGAGCAGGGGGCGGGCACTGAAGCTTTCTTT. Its protein product is CASREQGAGTEAFF.

The J gene is TRBJ1-5, the V gene TRBV7-2; possibly TRBD1 for D (5 bases). The germline CDR1 and CDR2 sequences are SGHTA and FQGNSA. Trimming stripped 4 bases from V and 1 base from J, with 8 bases between. This CDR3 spans 14 amino acids. CDR3 amino acids: CASSWGGSNQPQHF. In nucleotides, the CDR3 is TGTGCCAGCAGCTGGGGGGGGAGCAATCAGCCCCAGCATTTT.

The chain uses TRBV11-2 and TRBJ1-3; D gene uncertain. Germline V gene data show CDR1 as SGHAT and CDR2 as FQNNGV. This CDR3 has 13 residues. V was clipped by 7 bases and J by 7 bases, with 14 bases between them. CDR3 DNA sequence: TGTGCCAGCACCCCTGTGCGTGGTAACACCATATATTTT. Translating it yields CASTPVRGNTIYF. The whole variable domain, filled in from reference TRBV11-2 and TRBJ1-3, reads EAGVAQSPRYKIIEKRQSVAFWCNPISGHATLYWYQQILGQGPKLLIQFQNNGVVDDSQLPKDRFSAERLKGVDSTLKIQPAKLEDSAVYLCASTPVRGNTIYFGEGSWLTVV.

This chain links TRBV7-6 with TRBJ2-5; D uncertain. The CDR3 has 14 residues. Germline V CDR1 and CDR2: SGHVS, FNYEAQ. With 1 base removed from V and 2 bases from J, the gap between germline ends came to 8 bases. CDR3 sequence reads: CASSLVSQQETQYF. The DNA for the CDR3 is TGTGCCAGCAGCTTAGTATCACAGCAAGAGACCCAGTACTTC.

The chain is built from TRBV19 and TRBJ1-5; 8 bases are shared with TRBD1. With V trimmed by 10 bases and J by 1 base, 15 bases remained unmatched. Germline CDR1 and CDR2: LNHDA and SQIVND (reference sequence). The CDR3 totals 17 residues. CDR3 residues: CATHPQGAKYSNQPQHF. In nucleotides, the CDR3 is TGTGCCACCCATCCCCAGGGGGCGAAATACAGCAATCAGCCCCAGCATTTT.

CDR3 sequence: CASSLWGGSPLHF. In DNA, the CDR3 is TGTGCCAGCAGTTTATGGGGCGGATCACCCCTCCACTTT. The chain joins TRBV2 to TRBJ1-6; possibly TRBD1 for D (5 bases). The CDR3 runs to 13 residues. CDR1 and CDR2 from the germline V gene are SNHLY and FYNNEI. Trimming pared 5 bases from V and 10 bases from J, leaving 12 bases between.